This T cell receptor (beta chain) appears in the sequencing data of a study of glioma-infiltrating T cells after dendritic cell vaccination. Study details: Patients received three intradermal dendritic cell vaccine injections at biweekly intervals.

Details on this clone: What it recognizes is unknown. Within the sample, other DNA sequences also encode this same CDR3.

Study-level points and caveats: TCR clonality showed no direct relationship with survival.

Germline assignment: CDR1 SGHRS and CDR2 YFSETQ. With 4 bases clipped from V and 4 bases from J, the junction kept 2 bases outside the gene matches. The CDR3 has 13 residues. The repertoire was sequenced with immunoSEQ multiplex PCR; TCRdb's copy has only in-frame clones and lacks some. Of roughly 100,000 clones listed, almost 90% are singletons. The time point here: after dendritic cell vaccination, including at tumor progression/relapse. All glioblastoma patients lacked an isocitrate dehydrogenase mutation. PBMC sampling occurred before vaccination, two weeks after the third dose, and at progression.

The sample consisted of blood, taken after dendritic cell vaccination. V gene TRBV5-1 combines with J gene TRBJ1-5; 7 positions agree with TRBD1. The source of this sequence is a human donor with glioblastoma. The CDR3 region is CASSPGGNQPQHF. The CDR3 bases are TGCGCCAGCAGCCCAGGGGGGAATCAGCCCCAGCATTTT.